The rows below give T cell receptor beta chains drawn from one sample of a study of type 1 regulatory T cells. Their antigen targets remain unknown. TCRdb re-derived calls from the reads in MiXCR, one entry per CDR3 protein. Of tens of thousands of distinct CDR3 sequences listed, roughly 50% are singletons. The sample comprised cultured non-Tr1 T cells, either the whole culture or a sorted T cell fraction (not recorded which). These receptors were taken from a human donor in good health. CDR3s include the opening cysteine and the closing phenylalanine or tryptophan. Fields, in order: CDR3 DNA, CDR3 protein, V gene, J gene, clone size, D gene. D genes are given only for firm matches. Only some rows state a clone size, as once, few, many or a class for expanded clones.

TGTGCCAGCACCCCAGGGATCCGGACGGAAGCTTTCTTT	CASTPGIRTEAFF	TRBV7-2	TRBJ1-1	-	-
TGTGCCAGAAGCACGGGACTAGCGGGGGATGAGCAGTTCTTC	CARSTGLAGDEQFF	TRBV7-2	TRBJ2-1	-	TRBD2
TGTGCCAGCAGCTTGTGGGACAGGGGAAATGGCTACACCTTC	CASSLWDRGNGYTF	TRBV5-4	TRBJ1-2	-	TRBD1
TGTGCCAGCAGTTTGACAGGGGTCCAGTCCTACGAGCAGTACTTC	CASSLTGVQSYEQYF	TRBV12-3/TRBV12-4	TRBJ2-7	-	TRBD1
TGTGCCACCGGGGCCGGGGGGAGAAATGAAAAACTGTTTTTT	CATGAGGRNEKLFF	TRBV24-1	TRBJ1-4	-	-
TGTGCCAGCAGTTACTCGTCCCTATGGACAGGGTCCTACGAGCAGTACTTC	CASSYSSLWTGSYEQYF	TRBV6-2/TRBV6-3	TRBJ2-7	-	TRBD1
TGTGCCAGCAGTTTTCGGGACAGGGTTGTCTATGGCTACACCTTC	CASSFRDRVVYGYTF	TRBV12-3/TRBV12-4	TRBJ1-2	-	TRBD1
TGTGCCAGCAGCTTTACTAGCGGGGGGACCGGGGAGACCCAGTACTTC	CASSFTSGGTGETQYF	TRBV7-2	TRBJ2-5	-	TRBD2
TGTGCCAGCAGTGGCTCAGGATATAGCAATCAGCCCCAGCATTTT	CASSGSGYSNQPQHF	TRBV2	TRBJ1-5	-	-
TGTGCCAGCACCCTGGACTGGTCAAACACCGGGGAGCTGTTTTTT	CASTLDWSNTGELFF	TRBV27	TRBJ2-2	-	-
TGCAGTGCCTCCGGGACAGGAGTTTACAATGAGCAGTTCTTC	CSASGTGVYNEQFF	TRBV20-1	TRBJ2-1	-	TRBD1
TGTGCCAGTAGTATACCCTCCACCAGGGCAACTAATGAAAAACTGTTTTTT	CASSIPSTRATNEKLFF	TRBV19	TRBJ1-4	few	-
TGTGCCAGCAGCGTATCCGCAGGCACAGATACGCAGTATTTT	CASSVSAGTDTQYF	TRBV7-9	TRBJ2-3	-	-
TGTGCCACCAGCAGGACTAGAACTACAGGGTCTGGAAACACCATATATTTT	CATSRTRTTGSGNTIYF	TRBV15	TRBJ1-3	few	-
TGTGCCAGCTCACCACCTTTGACAGGGGCCCCCTACGAGCAGTACTTC	CASSPPLTGAPYEQYF	TRBV18	TRBJ2-7	few	TRBD1
TGTGCCAGCAGCAAAAGAATAATGGGACGCAACCAAGAGATCCAGTACTTC	CASSKRIMGRNQEIQYF	TRBV21-1	TRBJ2-5	-	-
TGTGCCAGCAGCCTAAGGACAGGGGGCGCCTCACCCCTCCACTTT	CASSLRTGGASPLHF	TRBV12-3/TRBV12-4	TRBJ1-6	few	TRBD1
TGTGCCAGCCGCTCTAACCTTGGAGGTTATGAGCAGTACTTC	CASRSNLGGYEQYF	TRBV6-6	TRBJ2-7	few	-
TGTGCCAGCCTTCCTATGTTCCGGTACGGCTACACCTTC	CASLPMFRYGYTF	TRBV2	TRBJ1-2	few	-
TGTGCCAGCAGATCCCCGCGGGGAAAGGCCTACGAGCAGTACTTC	CASRSPRGKAYEQYF	TRBV11-2	TRBJ2-7	few	-
TGTGCCAGCAGCTTAGAGAGCGGGGGTACGCAGTATTTT	CASSLESGGTQYF	TRBV11-2	TRBJ2-3	few	TRBD2
TGTGCCAGCAGCTTTTCAGGGGGCGCATGGAACACTGAAGCTTTCTTT	CASSFSGGAWNTEAFF	TRBV5-4	TRBJ1-1	-	TRBD1
TGTGCCAGCAGCTTAGTAGCGGCGGGCAGGGGCCCAGATACGCAGTATTTT	CASSLVAAGRGPDTQYF	TRBV7-2	TRBJ2-3	few	-
TGTGCCAGCAGCCCAGGGCAGACAGGGGGGATTGGTCAGCCCCAGTATTTT	CASSPGQTGGIGQPQYF	TRBV5-5	TRBJ2-3	-	TRBD1
TGTGCCAGCAGCTTACCTCATGCGGGCAGGGGAATGGGCGGCTACACCTTC	CASSLPHAGRGMGGYTF	TRBV7-2	TRBJ1-2	-	-
TGTGCCAGCAGTTTGGATTCCTACAATGAGCAGTTCTTC	CASSLDSYNEQFF	TRBV5-4	TRBJ2-1	few	-
TGCAGTGCATCGGGGACGGGCTACGAGCAGTACTTC	CSASGTGYEQYF	TRBV20-1	TRBJ2-7	few	-
TGCAGTGCTAGCTTAGCGGGGGGGCAAGAGACCCAGTACTTC	CSASLAGGQETQYF	TRBV20-1	TRBJ2-5	-	TRBD2
TGTGCCACCAGTGCCCACGTGCCGGGGGGTGGAAATGAGCAGTTCTTC	CATSAHVPGGGNEQFF	TRBV24-1	TRBJ2-1	-	TRBD2